This TCR beta chain was retrieved from a study of blood T cells in healthy people across ages. Researchers collected around 11 milliliters of peripheral blood from every single donor. A J-beta primer mix and a sample-barcoded 5' primer were used in a second PCR of roughly 7 to 12 cycles. All cDNA molecules were each tagged by a template-switch adaptor with 12 random nucleotides. Using its own MiXCR run on the 5' RACE reads, TCRdb lists one record per CDR3 protein. This table holds approximately 880,000 distinct CDR3 sequences, around 49% found once. The CDR3 has 17 residues. The rearrangement uses TRBV21-1 and TRBJ1-2; the table gives TRBD1 as D, unverified against the DNA. TRBV21-1 is designated a pseudogene. The receptor was isolated from a man aged 25-40 years in good health. The sample consisted of blood. CDR3 in amino acids: CASSKGGRTGGNYGYTF. The CDR3 coding sequence is TGTGCCAGCAGCAAAGGGGGAAGGACAGGAGGAAACTATGGCTACACCTTC.